This is a list of T cell receptor beta chains from one sample in a study of beta chain features in type 1 diabetes. Some clones are missing from TCRdb's copy, which holds only in-frame ones; the method was immunoSEQ multiplex PCR. The repertoire holds 350,000 to 400,000 clones, with more than 13% as singletons. Input material: naive CD4+ T cells from blood. The receptor set was obtained from a young woman in good health. The CDR3 runs from the conserved cysteine through the conserved F or W. A D gene is named only where the DNA matches it firmly. Only part of the rows carry a size: once, few, many, or a class if the clone is expanded.

length: 13; J: TRBJ1-5; D: NA; V: TRBV7-9; size: NA; DNA: TGTGCCAGCAGCTATGGGACTTCTCAGCCCCAGCATTTT; CDR3: CASSYGTSQPQHF
length: 16; J: TRBJ2-7; D: TRBD1; V: TRBV7-2; size: few; DNA: TGTGCCAGCAGATTCCGCCCCGGGACAGGGGAATACGAGCAGTACTTC; CDR3: CASRFRPGTGEYEQYF
length: 13; J: TRBJ2-3; D: NA; V: TRBV6-5; size: few; DNA: TGTGCCAGCAGTTACTCGGAGACAGATACGCAGTATTTT; CDR3: CASSYSETDTQYF
length: 15; J: TRBJ1-5; D: NA; V: TRBV6-6; size: NA; DNA: TGTGCCAGCAGGGCCGGACAGAATAGCAATCAGCCCCAGCATTTT; CDR3: CASRAGQNSNQPQHF
length: 13; J: TRBJ1-2; D: NA; V: TRBV4-3; size: few; DNA: TGCGCCAGCAGCCAAGCGTCTAACTATGGCTACACCTTC; CDR3: CASSQASNYGYTF
length: 16; J: TRBJ1-2; D: TRBD1; V: TRBV4-1; size: few; DNA: TGCGCCAGCAGTCCCCGGGACAGGGGGGAAGGCTATGGCTACACCTTC; CDR3: CASSPRDRGEGYGYTF
length: 20; J: TRBJ1-1; D: TRBD1; V: TRBV30; size: NA; DNA: TGTGCCTGGAGTTCTTACCTCCCCCACCGTAGACAGGGGAAGAACACTGAAGCTTTCTTT; CDR3: CAWSSYLPHRRQGKNTEAFF
length: 17; J: TRBJ2-7; D: TRBD2; V: TRBV7-2; size: few; DNA: TGTGCCAGCAGCAGGGGGCAGGTCGGGACTAGCGGTTACGAGCAGTACTTC; CDR3: CASSRGQVGTSGYEQYF
length: 12; J: TRBJ2-7; D: NA; V: TRBV28; size: NA; DNA: TGTGCCAGCACCTCGGAGGCCTACGAGCAGTACTTC; CDR3: CASTSEAYEQYF
length: 11; J: TRBJ2-7; D: NA; V: TRBV29-1; size: NA; DNA: TGCAGCGTTTCGCAGGGCTACGAGCAGTACTTC; CDR3: CSVSQGYEQYF
length: 15; J: TRBJ2-1; D: NA; V: TRBV28; size: NA; DNA: TGTGCCAGCAGTTTAGGAGGGAGCTCCTACAATGAGCAGTTCTTC; CDR3: CASSLGGSSYNEQFF
length: 13; J: TRBJ1-5; D: TRBD1; V: TRBV7-2; size: NA; DNA: TGTGCCAGCAGCCAGGACAGGAATCAGCCCCAGCATTTT; CDR3: CASSQDRNQPQHF
length: 16; J: TRBJ1-4; D: NA; V: TRBV30; size: NA; DNA: TGTGCCTGGAAGACCCCCGAGCGTCCAACTAATGAAAAACTGTTTTTT; CDR3: CAWKTPERPTNEKLFF
length: 14; J: TRBJ2-7; D: TRBD1; V: TRBV18; size: NA; DNA: TGTGCCAGCTCCCGAAACGACAGGGTGGACGAGCAGTACTTC; CDR3: CASSRNDRVDEQYF
length: 11; J: TRBJ1-5; D: NA; V: TRBV7-9; size: few; DNA: TGTGCCAGCAGCTTACAGGGTGAGAAGCATTTT; CDR3: CASSLQGEKHF
length: 14; J: TRBJ2-1; D: TRBD2; V: TRBV2; size: few; DNA: TGTGCCAGCAAGCTAGCGGGGTCCTACAATGAGCAGTTCTTC; CDR3: CASKLAGSYNEQFF
length: 15; J: TRBJ2-7; D: NA; V: TRBV30; size: NA; DNA: TGTGCCTGGAGTGTATATGGAGGAGGGCTCTACGAGCAGTACTTC; CDR3: CAWSVYGGGLYEQYF
length: 13; J: TRBJ1-5; D: NA; V: TRBV30; size: few; DNA: TGTGCCTGGAGTGTTCAGGGATATCAGCCCCAGCATTTT; CDR3: CAWSVQGYQPQHF
length: 16; J: TRBJ2-7; D: TRBD2; V: TRBV5-1; size: NA; DNA: TGCGCCAGCAGCTTGGTCGGGACTAGTGGCGGCTACGAGCAGTACTTC; CDR3: CASSLVGTSGGYEQYF
length: 18; J: TRBJ2-6; D: NA; V: TRBV7-9; size: NA; DNA: TGTGCCAGCAGCCGAACAGGGAGGGGGATCTCTGGGGCCAACGTCCTGACTTTC; CDR3: CASSRTGRGISGANVLTF
length: 13; J: TRBJ2-1; D: NA; V: TRBV7-2; size: NA; DNA: TGTGCCAGCAGCCCGGGTAGATACAATGAGCAGTTCTTC; CDR3: CASSPGRYNEQFF
length: 10; J: TRBJ2-1; D: NA; V: TRBV20-1; size: few; DNA: TGCAGTGCTTACTACAATGAGCAGTTCTTC; CDR3: CSAYYNEQFF
length: 11; J: TRBJ2-1; D: NA; V: TRBV30; size: NA; DNA: TGTGCCTGGTCTAGCGTAAATGAGCAGTTCTTC; CDR3: CAWSSVNEQFF
length: 12; J: TRBJ2-7; D: NA; V: TRBV10-3; size: NA; DNA: TGTGCCATCAGTGACTACGGTTACGAGCAGTACTTC; CDR3: CAISDYGYEQYF
length: 14; J: TRBJ1-2; D: TRBD1; V: TRBV4-3; size: NA; DNA: TGCGCCAGCAGCCGCAAGGGACAGGGGACTGGCTACACCTTC; CDR3: CASSRKGQGTGYTF
length: 14; J: TRBJ2-7; D: NA; V: TRBV2; size: NA; DNA: TGTGCCAGCATTCCCTGGGACATCTCCTACGAGCAGTACTTC; CDR3: CASIPWDISYEQYF
length: 15; J: TRBJ1-2; D: TRBD1; V: TRBV29-1; size: NA; DNA: TGCAGCGTTGTCGAGGACAGGAGATCCCGCTATGGCTACACCTTC; CDR3: CSVVEDRRSRYGYTF
length: 15; J: TRBJ2-7; D: TRBD2; V: TRBV6-5; size: NA; DNA: TGTGCCAGCAGTTACGCTCGACTAGCGGGAGGTCCGCAGTACTTC; CDR3: CASSYARLAGGPQYF
length: 18; J: TRBJ2-2; D: TRBD2; V: TRBV5-4; size: few; DNA: TGTGCCGGCCTAAGCGGGGCCAGCGGGAGGCCGGGGACCGGGGAGCTGTTTTTT; CDR3: CAGLSGASGRPGTGELFF
length: 12; J: TRBJ1-1; D: NA; V: TRBV18; size: NA; DNA: TGTGCCAGCTCACCCGGAGCCACTGAAGCTTTCTTT; CDR3: CASSPGATEAFF
length: 18; J: TRBJ2-1; D: TRBD2; V: TRBV7-9; size: NA; DNA: TGTGCCAGCAGCGCACCGCCGAATAGCGGGCCACGGGCGGGTGAGCAGTTCTTC; CDR3: CASSAPPNSGPRAGEQFF
length: 13; J: TRBJ2-3; D: NA; V: TRBV27; size: few; DNA: TGTGCCAGCAGTTTAAGTAGGGGAGATACGCAGTATTTT; CDR3: CASSLSRGDTQYF
length: 12; J: TRBJ2-3; D: NA; V: TRBV14; size: few; DNA: TGTGCCAGCAGCCCAAACACAGATACGCAGTATTTT; CDR3: CASSPNTDTQYF
length: 15; J: TRBJ1-2; D: NA; V: TRBV25-1; size: NA; DNA: TGTGCCAGCAGTGCCAGCCCGACAGGACCTCGCTCCTACACCTTC; CDR3: CASSASPTGPRSYTF
length: 15; J: TRBJ2-7; D: NA; V: TRBV5-1; size: NA; DNA: TGCGCCAGCAGCTTGGAGACAGTCCGTTCCTACGAGCAGTACTTC; CDR3: CASSLETVRSYEQYF
length: 10; J: TRBJ2-1; D: NA; V: TRBV7-9; size: few; DNA: TGTGCCAGCAGCCCACAGGAGCAGTTCTTC; CDR3: CASSPQEQFF
length: 14; J: TRBJ2-7; D: TRBD2; V: TRBV10-3; size: NA; DNA: TGTGCCATCAGTGAGGCAGGGAGGGCCTACGAGCAGTACTTC; CDR3: CAISEAGRAYEQYF
length: 14; J: TRBJ2-7; D: TRBD2; V: TRBV19; size: NA; DNA: TGTGCCAGTAGGACTAGCGGAGGCTCCTACGAGCAGTACTTC; CDR3: CASRTSGGSYEQYF
length: 14; J: TRBJ2-5; D: NA; V: TRBV11-2; size: NA; DNA: TGTGCCAGCAGCGTACCCCGAGGGCTGGAGACCCAGTACTTC; CDR3: CASSVPRGLETQYF
length: 12; J: TRBJ2-1; D: TRBD2; V: TRBV7-2; size: few; DNA: TGTGCCAGCAGCTTCTTTCTAGCGGGAGCGCTCTTC; CDR3: CASSFFLAGALF